The TCR beta chain described here comes from a study of blood T cell repertoires in COVID-19. V was trimmed by 8 bases and J by 4 bases, leaving 15 bases between them. The CDR3 totals 14 residues. Germline CDR1 and CDR2: SNHLY and FYNNEI. TCRdb keeps only in-frame clones here, not all; method: immunoSEQ multiplex PCR. The sample consists of around 390,000 clones, 80% to 90% of them appearing once. This sequence joins TRBV2 and TRBJ1-3; D is perhaps TRBD1 (6 bases). Sequenced: PBMCs or T cells enriched from blood (not recorded which). The sequence was obtained from a woman in her fifties or sixties who had recovered from COVID-19. The CDR3 protein is CASREAGVGNTIYF. DNA of the CDR3: TGTGCCAGCCGGGAGGCAGGGGTAGGAAACACCATATATTTT.